The T cell receptor (beta chain) under discussion was sequenced for a study of Ad26.COV2.S vaccination and SARS-CoV-2 variants. Notes on this clone: The antigen is not known.

The V end lost 10 bases, the J end lost 4 bases, and 18 bases lay between the germline ends. Per germline, CDR1 WSHSY and CDR2 SAAADI. This CDR3 has 14 residues. Study outcomes and limitations: Relative to placebo recipients, vaccine recipients exhibited elevated spike-specific TCR breadth.

Sequenced by immunoSEQ multiplex PCR; TCRdb stores in-frame clones only, minus some. Here the sample spans about 480,000 clones, 87% being singletons. The treatment denotes: 19 received Ad26.COV2.S at low or high dose, single or two shots; 5 received placebo; per-sample allocation not given. The investigators took samples on day 63 after the first vaccine or placebo injection. The study used a vaccine consisting of an Ad26 vector that expressed Wuhan-strain SARS-CoV-2 spike. The sequenced sample was peripheral blood, obtained in a trial of Ad26.COV2.S vaccine versus placebo. The V call is TRBV10-2, the J call TRBJ2-3, with a possible D match to TRBD2 (6 bases). This TCR was sampled from a person aged 18-65 years who received the Ad26.COV2.S COVID-19 vaccine or a placebo. CDR3 protein: CATKGASGPDTQYF. CDR3 nucleotide sequence: TGCGCCACCAAAGGGGCGAGCGGGCCAGATACGCAGTATTTT.